The 5 T cell receptor beta chains presented below share a single source sample, sequenced in a study of cytomegalovirus exposure and HLA in healthy donors. In the PCR, 60 Vbeta and 13 Jbeta primers were used. Some clones are missing from TCRdb's copy, which holds only in-frame ones; the method was immunoSEQ multiplex PCR. The sample yields tens of thousands of clones, around 80% seen once. The material sequenced was PBMCs. The receptors originated from a man aged 30 to 45 in good health and CMV-seronegative.

This clone has more than one count but fewer than ten. The V gene is TRBV7-2, the J gene TRBJ2-7; 11 bases fit TRBD2. V was clipped by 3 bases and J by 4 bases; unmatched bases: 8. The CDR3 loop spans 16 amino acids. Germline V lookup: CDR1 SGHTA, CDR2 FQGNSA. CDR3 protein: CASSFSGGADVYEQYF. CDR3 nucleotides: TGTGCCAGCAGCTTTAGCGGGGGGGCGGATGTATACGAGCAGTACTTC. Using reference TRBV7-2 and TRBJ2-7 for the parts outside the CDR3, the full variable domain is GAGVSQSPSNKVTEKGKDVELRCDPISGHTALYWYRQSLGQGLEFLIYFQGNSAPDKSGLPSDRFSAERTGGSVSTLTIQRTQQEDSAVYLCASSFSGGADVYEQYFGPGTRLTVT.

The chain is built from TRBV6-1 and TRBJ1-6; TRBD1 matches at 7 bases. V shed 3 bases and J 7 bases; nucleotides not matched to a gene: 6. CDR3 length equals 15 residues. Germline V gene sequence: CDR1 MNHNS, CDR2 SASEGT. CDR3 in DNA: TGTGCCAGCAGTGACGGGGGACAGAGAAATTCACCCCTCCACTTT. Protein product: CASSDGGQRNSPLHF.

This clone turned up a few times. The genes are TRBV10-3 and TRBJ2-7, with TRBD1 as a possible D gene (5 bases). Germline V gene lookup returns CDR1 ENHRY and CDR2 SYGVKD. The CDR3 contains 15 residues. V was cut by 5 bases and J by 2 bases, with 16 bases left in between. The DNA for the CDR3 is TGTGCCATCAGTTCGGGCCCAGGGATTACCTACGAGCAGTACTTC. Translation: CAISSGPGITYEQYF.

This chain uses TRBV27 with TRBJ1-5, with 8 positions matching TRBD1. Losses at the gene ends were 4 bases for V and 3 bases for J; bases not matched to a gene: 5. The CDR3 contains 15 residues. Germline V gene data show CDR1 as MNHEY and CDR2 as SMNVEV (reference sequence). In nucleotides, the CDR3 is TGTGCCAGCAGTTATGGACAGGGACCCAATCAGCCCCAGCATTTT. Encoded protein: CASSYGQGPNQPQHF.

V usage is TRBV2 and J usage is TRBJ2-3; D perhaps matches TRBD2 (5 bases). The CDR3 contains 12 residues. The germline V gene encodes CDR1 SNHLY and CDR2 FYNNEI. The V and J ends lost 6 bases and 1 base respectively, with 5 bases between them. CDR3 in amino acids: CASSGGTDTQYF. The CDR3, as DNA: TGTGCCAGCAGCGGGGGCACAGATACGCAGTATTTT.